This passage covers 6 T cell receptor beta chains from one sample sequenced in a study of T cell responses to AZD1222 COVID-19 vaccine. The data were produced by immunoSEQ multiplex PCR, yet TCRdb's version contains in-frame clones alone and is incomplete. The sample holds about 140,000 clones, around 90% seen once. The source material was peripheral blood, sampled on day 0 of AZD1222 vaccination. The receptors here all came from an adult in good health.

The J gene is TRBJ1-2, the V gene TRBV30; 7 bases line up with TRBD1. The CDR3 loop spans 11 amino acids. Germline CDR1 reads GTSNPN; CDR2 reads SVGIG (reference sequence). V trimming: 5 bases; J trimming: 8 bases; junction bases outside the gene matches: 5. CDR3 sequence reads: CAWDRVKGYTF. The CDR3 bases are TGTGCCTGGGACAGGGTGAAAGGCTACACCTTC.

The chain combines TRBV12-5 with TRBJ2-1; 9 bases fit TRBD1. CDR1 is LGHNT and CDR2 is FRNRAP in the germline V gene. V dropped 2 bases and J dropped 7; count of bases not matched to a gene: 6. The CDR3 contains 15 residues. CDR3 nucleotide sequence: TGTGCTAGTGGTTTGCTGGGGACAGGGTGGAATGAGCAGTTCTTC. Translated: CASGLLGTGWNEQFF.

V gene TRBV7-2 combines with J gene TRBJ2-1, with 10 nucleotides matching TRBD2. CDR3 size: 14 residues. Per the germline V gene, CDR1 is SGHTA and CDR2 is FQGNSA. V shed 4 bases, J shed 8 bases, and the junction held 5 bases outside the gene matches. The CDR3 loop reads CASSYLAGEDEQFF. CDR3 coding DNA: TGTGCCAGCAGCTACCTAGCGGGAGAGGATGAGCAGTTCTTC.

The gene calls are TRBV5-1 and TRBJ2-5, with 9 bases matching TRBD2. The CDR3 sequence is 15 residues long. The V gene's germline CDR1 is SGHRS and CDR2 YFSETQ. Trimming at V came to 4 bases and at J to 5 bases, leaving 9 bases not matched to a gene. This CDR3 reads CASSQMAGGRETQYF. The CDR3 DNA reads TGCGCCAGCAGCCAAATGGCGGGAGGGCGGGAGACCCAGTACTTC.

The chain has TRBV5-6 and TRBJ1-2, with D maybe TRBD1 (6 bases). Trimming took 4 bases from V and 0 from J, leaving 10 bases between them. Germline lookup yields CDR1 SGHDT and CDR2 YYEEEE. The CDR3 runs to 14 residues. CDR3 sequence (DNA): TGTGCCAGCAGCCTGCAGGGGACTAACTATGGCTACACCTTC. It codes for CASSLQGTNYGYTF.

The chain carries TRBV6-5 and TRBJ2-7; tentatively, D is TRBD1 or TRBD2 (6 bases each). Looked up from germline, CDR1 is MNHEY and CDR2 is SVGAGI. The CDR3 has 14 residues. Trimming removed 7 bases at V and 3 bases at J, with 16 bases between. The CDR3 bases are TGTGCCAGCATCCGTAGGGGGGCGAGCTACGAGCAGTACTTC. Translation gives CASIRRGASYEQYF.